What follows are 27 T cell receptor beta chains derived from one specimen sequenced in a study of T cells in Graves' hyperthyroidism and ophthalmopathy. Regions amplified from RNA transcripts were the TCR beta CDR3 regions. TCR CDR3 regions were first amplified by RT-PCR with HTBI primers. MiXCR, run by TCRdb on the multiplex PCR reads, gives a single entry per CDR3 protein. The data show hundreds of thousands of distinct CDR3 sequences, around 13% seen once. Sequencing was performed on blood. These receptors all come from a woman under 30 with Graves' hyperthyroidism.

Notes on this clonotype: At one end, the junction sequence differs from germline, possibly due to a read error. The gene calls are TRBV19 and TRBJ1-1; D is unresolved. CDR3 length: 16 amino acids. Germline V gives CDR1 LNHDA, CDR2 SQIVND (reference sequence). The CDR3 DNA sequence: TGTGCCGGTAGTATTAAAGGCAGCTTTAAGAACACTGAAGCTTTCTTT. Protein sequence: CAGSIKGSFKNTEAFF.

This clonotype showed up many times. CDR3 bases: TGTGCCAGCAGTGAAGCGGGGGGGCGGTCCCCTGGCGAGCAGTACTTC. Translation: CASSEAGGRSPGEQYF. The V gene is TRBV6-1, the J gene TRBJ2-7; the D gene is possibly TRBD2 (7 bases). Trimming removed 0 bases at V and 6 bases at J, with 18 bases between. The CDR3 is made up of 16 amino acids. Germline V gene sequence: CDR1 MNHNS, CDR2 SASEGT.

This rearrangement joins TRBV6-2 or TRBV6-3 to TRBJ1-6; a possible D gene is TRBD1 (5 bases). The CDR3 spans 14 residues. The germline V and J ends were trimmed by 6 bases and 8 bases, with 14 bases remaining between them. The germline V gene encodes CDR1 MNHEY and CDR2 SVGEGT. The CDR3 loop is CASRFKGLDSPLHF. CDR3 bases: TGTGCCAGCAGATTTAAGGGGCTTGATTCACCCCTCCACTTT.

This clonotype was counted ten times or more. The genes are TRBV6-1 and TRBJ2-1, with a tentative D call TRBD1 (5 bases). V lost 4 bases to trimming and J lost 1 base, with 11 bases between them. CDR1 and CDR2 (germline): MNHNS, SASEGT. CDR3 length: 15 residues. CDR3 coding DNA: TGTGCCAGCAGTGCCGCGGACATTTCCTACAATGAGCAGTTCTTC. This translates into CASSAADISYNEQFF.

This clonotype has at least ten counts. J is TRBJ2-7 and V is TRBV28; unclear D gene. The CDR3 length is 13 residues. Germline V gives CDR1 MDHEN, CDR2 SYDVKM. The germline V and J ends were trimmed by 4 bases and 2 bases, with 9 bases remaining between them. The DNA for the CDR3 is TGTGCCAGCAGTTCGAGGTCCCCCTACGAGCAGTACTTC. Translating it yields CASSSRSPYEQYF.

The J gene is TRBJ1-4, the V gene TRBV10-3; 10 bases line up with TRBD1. Germline lookup yields CDR1 ENHRY and CDR2 SYGVKD. The V segment lost 5 bases and the J segment 12 bases; nucleotides outside the gene matches: 6. This CDR3 is built from 13 residues. The CDR3 bases are TGTGCCATCAGTCCCGGACAGGGGGAGGAACTGTTTTTT. Amino acid sequence: CAISPGQGEELFF.

This clonotype was seen at least ten times. The chain carries TRBV5-1 and TRBJ2-5; TRBD2 is a possible D gene (6 bases). V was trimmed by 2 bases and J by 5 bases, leaving 19 bases between them. The CDR3 contains 16 residues. Germline V gene data show CDR1 as SGHRS and CDR2 as YFSETQ. DNA for the CDR3: TGCGCCAGCAGCTTCTCTCTAGCGTTATCTCGGGAGACCCAGTACTTC. Residues: CASSFSLALSRETQYF.

This clonotype was found many times. The chain combines TRBV20-1 with TRBJ1-5; no clear D gene. Trimming shortened V by 0 bases and J by 1 base, and 7 bases separated the two germline ends. Germline CDR1 DFQATT, CDR2 SNEGSKA (reference sequence). The CDR3 extends over 14 amino acids. Here the CDR3 reads CSARDSGSNQPQHF. The DNA of the CDR3 is TGCAGTGCTAGAGATTCGGGCAGCAATCAGCCCCAGCATTTT.

The sample holds many counts of this clonotype. The genes are TRBV12-3 or TRBV12-4 and TRBJ1-3; 7 bases align to TRBD1. CDR3 length: 15 residues. The ends lost 2 bases at V and 4 bases at J; junction bases unmatched: 5. CDR3 sequence (DNA): TGTGCCAGCAGTTTAATAGGGGGCGCGGGAAACACCATATATTTT. It encodes CASSLIGGAGNTIYF.

This clonotype was observed at least ten times. The chain carries TRBV7-9 and TRBJ2-3; TRBD2 is a possible D gene (6 bases). The CDR3 consists of 15 residues. The V gene lost 4 bases and the J gene lost 2 bases, with 13 bases spanning the gap. The germline gives CDR1 SEHNR, CDR2 FQNEAQ (reference sequence). CDR3 sequence (DNA): TGTGCCAGCAGCTCGCCTGCGGGGTACACAGATACGCAGTATTTT. This sequence encodes CASSSPAGYTDTQYF.

In this sample, this clonotype turned up many times. This rearrangement joins TRBV28 to TRBJ2-7; a possible D gene is TRBD2 (5 bases). V was clipped by 6 bases and J by 3 bases, with 24 bases between them. Germline-derived CDR1 and CDR2 are MDHEN and SYDVKM. This CDR3 has 17 amino acids. In DNA, the CDR3 is TGTGCCAGCAGCCTTATGCTCTCTCGACCGGGAAACTACGAGCAGTACTTC. Translating gives CASSLMLSRPGNYEQYF.

The V call is TRBV6-1, the J call TRBJ1-2; 8 positions match TRBD1. The germline V gene has CDR1 MNHNS and CDR2 SASEGT. Trimming took 9 bases from V and 3 from J; bases not matched to a gene: 9. The CDR3 consists of 14 residues. DNA for the CDR3: TGTGCCAGTGAATTGGACAGGGATGACTATGGCTACACCTTC. Encoded protein: CASELDRDDYGYTF.

Remarks on this clonotype: This may be a read error: a much more frequent sequence differs by one nucleotide. The V gene is TRBV29-1, the J gene TRBJ1-1; possibly TRBD1 for D (6 bases). There are 14 residues in the CDR3. The germline V gene encodes CDR1 SQVTM and CDR2 ANQGSEA. CDR3 in amino acids: CSVQRGGVNTEAIF. The DNA of the CDR3 is TGCAGCGTACAAAGAGGGGGTGTCAACACTGAAGCTATCTTT. Together with reference TRBV29-1 and TRBJ1-1, the CDR3 gives the full variable domain: SAVISQKPSRDICQRGTSLTIQCQVDSQVTMMFWYRQQPGQSLTLIATANQGSEATYESGFVIDKFPISRPNLTFSTLTVSNMSPEDSSIYLCSVQRGGVNTEAIFGQGTRLTVV.

This clonotype showed up many times. CDR3 in DNA: TGTGCCTGGGAAACAGGTATCTATGGCTACACCTTC. Amino acid sequence: CAWETGIYGYTF. The J gene is TRBJ1-2, the V gene TRBV30, with a tentative D call TRBD1 (5 bases). The CDR3 contains 12 residues. Trimming cost V 5 bases and J 4 bases, with 11 bases left between them. Looked up from germline, CDR1 is GTSNPN and CDR2 is SVGIG (reference sequence).

The chain combines TRBV5-1 with TRBJ2-1, with TRBD1 identical over 8 bases. The CDR3 covers 15 residues. CDR1 is SGHRS and CDR2 is YFSETQ in the germline V gene. J gave up 4 bases and V 2 bases, and 5 bases lay outside the gene matches. CDR3: CASSFTGGAYNEQFF. In nucleotides, the CDR3 is TGCGCCAGCAGCTTTACAGGGGGTGCGTACAATGAGCAGTTCTTC.

This clonotype was seen a handful of times. The chain combines TRBV20-1 with TRBJ1-2; a weak D match, TRBD1 (6 bases). In germline, CDR1 is DFQATT, CDR2 SNEGSKA (reference sequence). The CDR3 sequence is 15 residues long. Trimming cost V 0 bases and J 7 bases, with 18 bases left between them. The CDR3 region is CSARETGDGGGGYTF. CDR3 coding DNA: TGCAGTGCTAGAGAGACGGGCGATGGAGGGGGTGGCTACACCTTC.

The table lists this clonotype with many counts. The V call is TRBV7-2, the J call TRBJ2-1; D is ambiguous. Germline V CDR1 and CDR2: SGHTA, FQGNSA. The V end lost 1 base, the J end lost 10 bases, and 11 bases lay between the germline ends. The CDR3 covers 13 residues. CDR3 amino acids: CASSLDPGSEQFF. Here the CDR3 DNA reads TGTGCCAGCAGCTTAGACCCGGGTTCCGAGCAGTTCTTC.

The chain is built from TRBV10-3 and TRBJ1-1, with D possibly matching TRBD1 (5 bases). Trimming shortened V by 5 bases and J by 8 bases, and 12 bases separated the two germline ends. This CDR3 has 12 amino acids. Germline lookup yields CDR1 ENHRY and CDR2 SYGVKD. CDR3 sequence (DNA): TGTGCCATCAGTACCGACAGACCAGAAGCTTTCTTT. Residues: CAISTDRPEAFF.

The CDR3 spells CSARFSVPPDRGEQYF. The CDR3 region has the DNA TGCAGTGCTAGATTCTCAGTCCCGCCCGACAGGGGCGAGCAGTACTTC. The rearrangement links TRBV20-1 to TRBJ2-7; 8 nucleotides match TRBD1. Per germline, CDR1 DFQATT and CDR2 SNEGSKA (reference sequence). This CDR3 spans 16 amino acids. J lost 6 bases, V lost 2 bases, and 15 bases had no gene match.

This clonotype was observed once. The V and J genes are TRBV5-4 and TRBJ2-1, with TRBD2 matching 7 bases. Germline V gene sequence: CDR1 SGHNT, CDR2 YYREEE (reference sequence). Trimming removed 3 bases from V and 10 bases from J; junction bases left unmatched: 7. CDR3 size: 13 residues. CDR3 DNA sequence: TGTGCCAGCAGCTCGCGCGGGAGTTTGGAGCAGTTCTTC. This sequence encodes CASSSRGSLEQFF.

The rearrangement uses TRBV5-5 and TRBJ2-4; 10 bases match TRBD1. The CDR3 spans 18 residues. From germline, CDR1 is SGHKS and CDR2 YYEKEE (reference sequence). The V gene end was trimmed by 1 base and the J gene end by 3 bases; junction bases not matched to a gene: 10. CDR3 nucleotides: TGTGCCAGCAGCTTGAGGGACAGGGGCTCTAGTGTCAAAAACATTCAGTACTTC. Translated, it gives CASSLRDRGSSVKNIQYF.

This clonotype was picked up a small number of times. V and J are TRBV15 and TRBJ1-5; D not resolved. Trimming took 1 base from V and 5 from J, leaving 12 bases between them. This CDR3 spans 15 amino acids. Germline CDR1 and CDR2: LNHNV and YYDKDF (reference sequence). In DNA, the CDR3 is TGTGCCACCAGCAGAGGCACCCATCGGGATCAGCCCCAGCATTTT. Translated: CATSRGTHRDQPQHF.

The table lists this clonotype with a few counts. The J gene is TRBJ1-5, the V gene TRBV12-3 or TRBV12-4; D is uncertain. This CDR3 comprises 14 residues. The V gene lost 8 bases and the J gene lost 5 bases, with 16 bases spanning the gap. The CDR3 loop is CASSEGNEDQPQHF. The CDR3 nucleotides read TGTGCCAGCTCGGAAGGGAACGAAGATCAGCCCCAGCATTTT.

This clonotype has at least ten counts. This chain connects TRBV3-1 to TRBJ1-1, with a tentative D call TRBD1 (5 bases). Per the germline V gene, CDR1 is LGHDT and CDR2 is YNNKEL (reference sequence). V dropped 4 bases and J dropped 1 base, with 10 bases sitting between them. The length of the CDR3 is 14 residues. The CDR3: CASSPGPRNTEAFF. For the CDR3, the DNA is TGTGCCAGCAGCCCGGGACCGAGGAACACTGAAGCTTTCTTT.

This clonotype was counted ten times or more. The chain links TRBV6-1 to TRBJ2-3; D gene ambiguous. Germline CDR1 MNHNS, CDR2 SASEGT. The CDR3 is made up of 17 amino acids. Trimming took off 0 bases at V and 0 bases at J, with 13 bases between the two ends. The CDR3 region has the DNA TGTGCCAGCAGTGAAGCGCTTTGGAGTGCTAGCACAGATACGCAGTATTTT. It specifies CASSEALWSASTDTQYF.

As for this clonotype: A clone one base away is much larger, so this may be a read error. This chain connects TRBV6-1 to TRBJ2-6; D remains ambiguous. From germline, CDR1 is MNHNS and CDR2 SASEGT. The CDR3 consists of 13 residues. The V and J ends lost 8 bases and 1 base respectively, with 6 bases between them. CDR3 nucleotide sequence: TGTGCCAGCGGGCCGTCTGGGGCCAACGTCCTGACTTTC. Translation: CASGPSGANVLTF.

With regard to this clonotype: Since a much larger clone is just one base distant, this may be a read error. The chain has TRBV5-1 and TRBJ2-7; 10 positions match TRBD1. The CDR3 covers 13 residues. The V gene's germline CDR1 is SGHRS and CDR2 YFSETQ. CDR3 in amino acids: CAGSWTGGYEQYF. The CDR3 DNA sequence: TGCGCCGGCAGCTGGACAGGGGGCTACGAGCAGTACTTC.